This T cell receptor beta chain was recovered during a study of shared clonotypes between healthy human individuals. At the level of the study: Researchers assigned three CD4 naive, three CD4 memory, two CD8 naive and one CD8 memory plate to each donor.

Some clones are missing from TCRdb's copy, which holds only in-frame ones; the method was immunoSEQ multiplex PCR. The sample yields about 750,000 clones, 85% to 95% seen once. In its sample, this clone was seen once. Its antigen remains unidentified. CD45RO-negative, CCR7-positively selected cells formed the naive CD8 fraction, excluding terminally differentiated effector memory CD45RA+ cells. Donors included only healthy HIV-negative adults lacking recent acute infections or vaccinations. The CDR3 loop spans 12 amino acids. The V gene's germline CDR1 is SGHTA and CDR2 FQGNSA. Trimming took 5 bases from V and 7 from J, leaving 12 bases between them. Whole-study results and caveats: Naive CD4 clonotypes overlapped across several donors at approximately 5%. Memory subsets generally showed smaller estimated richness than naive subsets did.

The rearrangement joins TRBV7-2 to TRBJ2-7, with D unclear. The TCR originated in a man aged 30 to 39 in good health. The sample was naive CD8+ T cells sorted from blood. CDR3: CASSPVSEEQYF. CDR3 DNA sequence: TGTGCCAGCAGCCCTGTCAGCGAGGAGCAGTACTTC.